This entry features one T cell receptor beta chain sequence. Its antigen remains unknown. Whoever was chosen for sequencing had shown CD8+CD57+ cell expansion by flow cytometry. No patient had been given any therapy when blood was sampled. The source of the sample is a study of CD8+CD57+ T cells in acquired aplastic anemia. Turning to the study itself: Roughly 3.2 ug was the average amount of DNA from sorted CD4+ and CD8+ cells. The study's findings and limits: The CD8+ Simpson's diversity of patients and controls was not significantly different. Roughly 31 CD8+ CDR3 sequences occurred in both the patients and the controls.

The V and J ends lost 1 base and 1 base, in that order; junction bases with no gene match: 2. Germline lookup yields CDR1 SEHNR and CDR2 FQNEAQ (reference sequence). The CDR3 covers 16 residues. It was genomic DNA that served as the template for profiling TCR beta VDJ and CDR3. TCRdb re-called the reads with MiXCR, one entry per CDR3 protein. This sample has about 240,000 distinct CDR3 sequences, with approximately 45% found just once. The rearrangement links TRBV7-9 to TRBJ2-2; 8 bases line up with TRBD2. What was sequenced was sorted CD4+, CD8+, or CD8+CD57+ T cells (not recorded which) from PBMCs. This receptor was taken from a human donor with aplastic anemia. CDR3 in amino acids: CASSLVTSGNTGELFF. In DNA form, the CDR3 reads TGTGCCAGCAGCTTAGTTACTAGCGGGAACACCGGGGAGCTGTTTTTT.